These 32 T cell receptor beta chains were all obtained from the same sample, sequenced in a study of shared clonotypes between healthy human individuals. Sequenced by immunoSEQ multiplex PCR; TCRdb stores in-frame clones only, minus some. The sample lists millions of clones, 85% to 95% occurring once. The sample consisted of naive CD4+ T cells sorted from blood. Stated subset: CD45RA+ positively selected. The receptors here all came from a man between 18 and 29 years old in good health.

Notes on this clone: At the DNA level, this CDR3 is encoded by other sequences in the same sample as well. The rearrangement joins TRBV6-4 to TRBJ2-1; TRBD2 agrees at 8 bases. The ends lost 2 bases at V and 4 bases at J; junction bases unmatched: 4. The CDR3 loop spans 15 amino acids. The germline V gene encodes CDR1 MRHNA and CDR2 SNTAGT. The CDR3 protein is CASSDGGGPYNEQFF. CDR3 DNA: TGTGCCAGCAGTGACGGCGGGGGGCCTTACAATGAGCAGTTCTTC.

The rearrangement joins TRBV7-3 to TRBJ2-5; D not certain. The CDR3 is 13 residues long. In germline, CDR1 is SGHTA, CDR2 FQGTGA. V was pared by 5 bases and J by 4 bases, with 11 bases between. The chain's CDR3 is CASSPLGGETQYF. CDR3 DNA sequence: TGTGCCAGCAGCCCCCTCGGCGGAGAGACCCAGTACTTC.

The V call is TRBV6-6, the J call TRBJ2-2; 8 bases fit TRBD1. Germline CDR1 reads MNHNY; CDR2 reads SVGAGI (reference sequence). V lost 5 bases, J lost 4 bases, and 6 bases stayed unmatched. CDR3 length: 15 amino acids. The CDR3 DNA reads TGTGCCAGCAGTCAGGACAGGGTCGTCACCGGGGAGCTGTTTTTT. It specifies CASSQDRVVTGELFF.

For this clone: The sample has other DNA sequences that encode this CDR3 too. The V gene is TRBV5-1, the J gene TRBJ1-2; D is unresolved. The length of the CDR3 is 13 residues. Germline V gene sequence: CDR1 SGHRS, CDR2 YFSETQ. The germline V and J ends were trimmed by 4 bases and 0 bases, with 7 bases remaining between them. Here the CDR3 reads CASSLEANYGYTF. The DNA for the CDR3 is TGCGCCAGCAGCCTTGAAGCTAACTATGGCTACACCTTC.

The chain combines TRBV6-1 with TRBJ1-6, with a tentative D call TRBD1 (6 bases). Trimming removed 0 bases from V and 9 bases from J, with 12 bases in between. The CDR3 consists of 15 residues. Germline values: CDR1 MNHNS, CDR2 SASEGT. The CDR3 DNA follows: TGTGCCAGCAGTGAAGCGGGAACAGGGCGTTCACCCCTCCACTTT. It specifies CASSEAGTGRSPLHF.

V and J are TRBV2 and TRBJ1-4; D remains unclear. Germline CDR1 and CDR2: SNHLY and FYNNEI. The CDR3 is 14 amino acids. Trimming removed 7 bases at V and 4 bases at J, with 13 bases between. Here the CDR3 reads CASTIFLSNEKLFF. CDR3 DNA sequence: TGTGCCAGCACTATATTCTTGAGTAATGAAAAACTGTTTTTT. The variable domain in full, completed from reference TRBV2 and TRBJ1-4, reads EPEVTQTPSHQVTQMGQEVILRCVPISNHLYFYWYRQILGQKVEFLVSFYNNEISEKSEIFDDQFSVERPDGSNFTLKIRSTKLEDSAMYFCASTIFLSNEKLFFGSGTQLSVL.

This rearrangement joins TRBV5-4 to TRBJ2-1; TRBD2 matches at 8 bases. This CDR3 spans 15 amino acids. Germline values: CDR1 SGHNT, CDR2 YYREEE (reference sequence). Trimming at V came to 3 bases and at J to 0 bases, leaving 2 bases not matched to a gene. The CDR3 DNA follows: TGTGCCAGCAGCTCCGGGGGGGTCTCCTACAATGAGCAGTTCTTC. Residues: CASSSGGVSYNEQFF.

The V and J genes are TRBV7-2 and TRBJ1-1, with 8 bases lining up with TRBD1. This CDR3 contains 17 residues. Per the germline V gene, CDR1 is SGHTA and CDR2 is FQGNSA. With V trimmed by 2 bases and J by 1 base, 9 bases remained unmatched. CDR3 sequence: CASSLRRQGLANTEAFF. DNA for the CDR3: TGTGCCAGCAGCTTAAGGAGACAGGGGTTAGCGAACACTGAAGCTTTCTTT.

The J gene is TRBJ2-7, the V gene TRBV29-1, with no clear D. Trimming removed 1 base at V and 4 bases at J, with 11 bases between. This CDR3 contains 13 residues. Germline CDR1 is SQVTM and CDR2 is ANQGSEA. The CDR3 protein is CSVEAESLYEQYF. The CDR3 DNA reads as TGCAGCGTTGAAGCGGAAAGTTTGTACGAGCAGTACTTC.

This chain joins TRBV5-6 and TRBJ1-2; TRBD1 matches 9 bases. CDR3 length equals 16 residues. CDR1 and CDR2 (germline): SGHDT, YYEEEE. J gave up 8 bases and V 3 bases, and 14 bases lay outside the gene matches. The CDR3 here is CASSSITIQGAEGYTF. In nucleotides, the CDR3 is TGTGCCAGCAGCTCCATAACCATACAGGGGGCGGAGGGCTACACCTTC.

J is TRBJ1-2 and V is TRBV25-1; 7 bases are shared with TRBD1. The CDR3 extends over 15 amino acids. Per the germline V gene, CDR1 is MGHDK and CDR2 is SYGVNS. J lost 4 bases, V lost 2 bases, and 7 bases had no gene match. In nucleotides, the CDR3 is TGTGCCAGCAGTGAACGGCAGGGGGTAGGCTATGGCTACACCTTC. It specifies CASSERQGVGYGYTF.

This clone was detected once. This chain links TRBV13 with TRBJ1-2, with 7 bases aligning to TRBD1. The V and J ends lost 4 bases and 6 bases, in that order; junction bases with no gene match: 8. CDR3 length equals 14 residues. The germline gives CDR1 PRHDT, CDR2 FYEKMQ (reference sequence). The CDR3 loop is CASSSTDRVHGYTF. CDR3 bases: TGTGCCAGCAGCTCCACCGACAGGGTGCATGGCTACACCTTC.

This chain links TRBV30 with TRBJ1-2; 7 bases are a match to TRBD1. J gave up 0 bases and V 5 bases, and 6 bases lay outside the gene matches. Germline V gives CDR1 GTSNPN, CDR2 SVGIG (reference sequence). The CDR3 length is 14 residues. The CDR3 protein is CAWGSGGANYGYTF. The CDR3 DNA sequence: TGTGCCTGGGGCTCAGGGGGGGCTAACTATGGCTACACCTTC.

The V call is TRBV18, the J call TRBJ2-5, with TRBD1 as a possible D gene (5 bases). Germline loops: CDR1 KGHSH, CDR2 LQKENI. This CDR3 has 13 amino acids. V was trimmed by 6 bases and J by 5 bases, leaving 13 bases between them. This CDR3 is CASSDSGPETQYF. DNA of the CDR3: TGTGCCAGCTCCGACTCAGGGCCTGAGACCCAGTACTTC.

The chain recombines TRBV7-8 with TRBJ1-1; D not certain. This CDR3 is built from 15 residues. Trimming pared 5 bases from V and 2 bases from J, leaving 15 bases between. Germline-derived CDR1 and CDR2 are SGHVS and FQNEAQ. The CDR3: CASSRRGQANTEAFF. The CDR3, as DNA: TGTGCCAGCAGCCGACGCGGCCAGGCTAACACTGAAGCTTTCTTT.

This clone was seen a single time. The gene calls are TRBV29-1 and TRBJ2-3; no clear D. Germline V gene lookup returns CDR1 SQVTM and CDR2 ANQGSEA. This CDR3 contains 16 residues. Trimming stripped 5 bases from V and 6 bases from J, with 24 bases between. The CDR3 loop is CSVTSHATAKEDTQYF. DNA of the CDR3: TGCAGCGTTACGAGCCATGCCACAGCCAAGGAGGATACGCAGTATTTT.

The chain carries TRBV10-3 and TRBJ2-7; TRBD1 agrees at 12 bases. J lost 5 bases, V lost 4 bases, and 6 bases had no gene match. The CDR3 spans 15 residues. CDR1 ENHRY and CDR2 SYGVKD come from the germline V gene. CDR3 in amino acids: CAISAPGTGGNEQYF. Written as DNA, the CDR3 is TGTGCCATCAGTGCCCCCGGGACAGGGGGCAACGAGCAGTACTTC.

The rearrangement links TRBV5-1 to TRBJ2-1, with 10 bases that match TRBD2. The CDR3 has 14 residues. V was clipped by 5 bases and J by 9 bases; unmatched bases: 8. Germline loops: CDR1 SGHRS, CDR2 YFSETQ. CDR3 coding DNA: TGCGCCAGCAGTCAGCTAGCGGGAGCGAGTGAGCAGTTCTTC. This translates into CASSQLAGASEQFF.

Only one count was recorded for this clone. The J gene is TRBJ1-5, the V gene TRBV5-6; D is uncertain. V was cut by 2 bases and J by 1 base, with 7 bases left in between. Per germline, CDR1 SGHDT and CDR2 YYEEEE. The CDR3 is 14 residues long. For the CDR3, the DNA is TGTGCCAGCAGCTTTAGGGAAAGCAATCAGCCCCAGCATTTT. Its protein is CASSFRESNQPQHF.

The V and J genes are TRBV5-1 and TRBJ2-5, with 9 bases lining up with TRBD2. The V and J ends lost 4 bases and 1 base, in that order; junction bases with no gene match: 5. Germline assignment: CDR1 SGHRS and CDR2 YFSETQ. There are 15 residues in the CDR3. CDR3 DNA: TGCGCCAGCAGCAAGACAGCGGGGGGCCAAGAGACCCAGTACTTC. Translation gives CASSKTAGGQETQYF.

The chain joins TRBV6-1 to TRBJ1-3; D not certain. Deletions cut 3 bases from V and 1 base from J, with 10 bases between. Germline-derived CDR1 and CDR2 are MNHNS and SASEGT. The CDR3 is made up of 15 amino acids. The chain's CDR3 is CASSEGIRSGNTIYF. The CDR3 DNA follows: TGTGCCAGCAGTGAGGGGATACGTTCTGGAAACACCATATATTTT.

The V gene is TRBV21-1, the J gene TRBJ2-7; TRBD1, as called in the table, went unchecked against the DNA. TRBV21-1 is assigned pseudogene status. The CDR3 spans 15 residues. As DNA, the CDR3 is TGTGCCAGCAGCAAAGATATCAGTGTCCCCTACGAGCAGTACTTC. It translates to CASSKDISVPYEQYF.

The rearrangement links TRBV7-2 to TRBJ2-5; D is perhaps TRBD2 (6 bases). Germline values: CDR1 SGHTA, CDR2 FQGNSA. The CDR3 is 18 amino acids. The V gene lost 5 bases and the J gene lost 0 bases, with 22 bases spanning the gap. CDR3: CASSPRQGAGGNQETQYF. The CDR3 region has the DNA TGTGCCAGCAGCCCTCGTCAGGGTGCTGGCGGGAACCAAGAGACCCAGTACTTC.

As regards this clone: The same CDR3 arises from other DNA sequences in this sample as well. This chain connects TRBV27 to TRBJ1-1; D remains ambiguous. There are 14 residues in the CDR3. The V gene's germline CDR1 is MNHEY and CDR2 SMNVEV (reference sequence). Trimming pared 5 bases from V and 1 base from J, leaving 11 bases between. Written as DNA, the CDR3 is TGTGCCAGCAGTACACGGAGACAGAACACTGAAGCTTTCTTT. Translation: CASSTRRQNTEAFF.

The chain is built from TRBV11-2 and TRBJ1-1, with D possibly being TRBD1 (6 bases). The length of the CDR3 is 15 residues. V gave up 0 bases and J gave up 0 bases, with 8 bases separating them. CDR1 and CDR2 from the germline V gene are SGHAT and FQNNGV. The CDR3 sequence is CASSLEGGLNTEAFF. The CDR3 DNA is TGTGCCAGCAGCTTAGAAGGGGGTTTGAACACTGAAGCTTTCTTT.

The V call is TRBV18, the J call TRBJ2-4; 11 positions match TRBD1. There are 16 residues in the CDR3. Germline loops: CDR1 KGHSH, CDR2 LQKENI. Trimming at V came to 4 bases and at J to 2 bases, leaving 4 bases not matched to a gene. CDR3 residues: CASSLGQGVTKNIQYF. CDR3 DNA: TGTGCCAGCTCACTGGGACAGGGGGTAACCAAAAACATTCAGTACTTC.

V gene TRBV15 combines with J gene TRBJ1-4; D might be TRBD1 (6 bases). Trimming stripped 3 bases from V and 12 bases from J, with 17 bases between. Germline V lookup: CDR1 LNHNV, CDR2 YYDKDF (reference sequence). The CDR3 is 14 residues long. The CDR3 sequence: CATSSNRDVRELFF. CDR3 bases: TGTGCCACCAGCAGTAACAGGGACGTACGTGAACTGTTTTTT. Full variable domain (outside the CDR3, taken from reference TRBV15 and TRBJ1-4): DAMVIQNPRYQVTQFGKPVTLSCSQTLNHNVMYWYQQKSSQAPKLLFHYYDKDFNNEADTPDNFQSRRPNTSFCFLDIRSPGLGDTAMYLCATSSNRDVRELFFGSGTQLSVL.

As to this clone: Other DNA sequences in the sample encode the same CDR3. The V and J genes are TRBV7-2 and TRBJ1-1, with 7 nucleotides matching TRBD1. The CDR3 runs 14 residues. The germline gives CDR1 SGHTA, CDR2 FQGNSA. The junction had 4 bases not matched to a gene; V was cut back by 5 bases and J by 1 base. The CDR3 here is CASSPRTGNTEAFF. CDR3 coding DNA: TGTGCCAGCAGCCCAAGGACAGGGAACACTGAAGCTTTCTTT.

The gene calls are TRBV2 and TRBJ1-3, with 9 nucleotides matching TRBD1. Trimming cost V 6 bases and J 0 bases; bases outside gene matches: 3. In germline, CDR1 is SNHLY, CDR2 FYNNEI. This CDR3 is built from 15 residues. The CDR3 DNA is TGTGCCAGCAGAGGACAGGGGCTCTCTGGAAACACCATATATTTT. Amino acid sequence: CASRGQGLSGNTIYF.

V usage is TRBV30 and J usage is TRBJ2-2; tentatively, D is TRBD1 (5 bases). Looked up from germline, CDR1 is GTSNPN and CDR2 is SVGIG (reference sequence). This CDR3 comprises 14 residues. With 2 bases removed from V and 6 bases from J, the gap between germline ends came to 13 bases. CDR3 nucleotides: TGTGCCTGGAGTCGACAGTCCGGGCCCGGGGAGCTGTTTTTT. The encoded protein is CAWSRQSGPGELFF.

This chain joins TRBV28 and TRBJ1-1, with D possibly being TRBD1 (5 bases). This CDR3 has 14 residues. Germline V gene data show CDR1 as MDHEN and CDR2 as SYDVKM. The V end lost 1 base, the J end lost 7 bases, and 13 bases lay between the germline ends. CDR3 nucleotide sequence: TGTGCCAGCAGTTTATCCCCCGGTAGGGGTGAAGCTTTCTTT. It translates to CASSLSPGRGEAFF.

The chain carries TRBV30 and TRBJ1-5; D unclear. Trimming removed 3 bases from V and 5 bases from J, with 11 bases in between. This CDR3 is 13 amino acids long. Germline V gene lookup returns CDR1 GTSNPN and CDR2 SVGIG (reference sequence). CDR3 loop: CAWSERVHQPQHF. The CDR3 bases are TGTGCCTGGAGCGAGAGGGTTCATCAGCCCCAGCATTTT.